These 22 T cell receptor beta chains came from one sample sequenced in a study of response to subunit inactivated influenza vaccine (dated by TCRdb to between 2018 and 2020). The library was generated by RT-PCR. The run used an Illumina HiSeq 2500. TCRdb took the public reads, trimmed them with fastp at Q25, ran MiXCR for clone calling and kept in-frame beta chains. Entries that share a CDR3 protein sequence are merged under the most common genes and DNA. The sample table holds 560,000 or so distinct CDR3 sequences, of which less than 10% were seen once. The top ten hold 10% to 15% of the sample. Material: PBMCs from blood, obtained less than 30 months after vaccination. The receptors derive from a man in his fifties or sixties who received an inactivated influenza vaccine. Donor details come from another sample of the same person, matched by shared clones.

This clonotype was seen only once. The genes are TRBV6-1 and TRBJ2-3; TRBD2 might be the D (5 bases). There are 16 residues in the CDR3. Germline V gives CDR1 MNHNS, CDR2 SASEGT. The V end lost 7 bases, the J end lost 0 bases, and 17 bases lay between the germline ends. As DNA, the CDR3 is TGTGCCAGCACCTATAGTAGCGCATCTAGCACAGATACGCAGTATTTT. Its protein is CASTYSSASSTDTQYF.

The J gene is TRBJ2-1, the V gene TRBV29-1; 9 nucleotides align to TRBD1. Germline CDR1 is SQVTM and CDR2 is ANQGSEA. This CDR3 is built from 16 residues. V lost 4 bases to trimming and J lost 5 bases; unmatched junction nucleotides: 12. Here the CDR3 DNA reads TGCAGCGTTGGGTCCTCCCGGGACAGGGTGCACAATGAGCAGTTCTTC. Its protein product is CSVGSSRDRVHNEQFF.

The chain links TRBV21-1 to TRBJ2-5. TRBV21-1 is a listed pseudogene. The CDR3 runs to 17 residues. The CDR3 spells CASSKAHRQGYQETQYF. The CDR3 region has the DNA TGTGCCAGCAGCAAGGCTCACCGCCAGGGGTACCAAGAGACCCAGTACTTC.

This clonotype occurred a few times. The CDR3 here is CASSQPGGTGRPRQFF. DNA of the CDR3: TGTGCCAGCAGCCAACCCGGTGGGACAGGGAGGCCCCGGCAGTTCTTC. V is TRBV28 and J is TRBJ2-1, with 9 nucleotides matching TRBD1. The CDR3 sequence is 16 residues long. The junction had 18 bases not matched to a gene; V was cut back by 6 bases and J by 12 bases. From germline, CDR1 is MDHEN and CDR2 SYDVKM.

This clonotype was observed a few times. The chain recombines TRBV18 with TRBJ1-1, with D maybe TRBD1 (5 bases). Germline lookup yields CDR1 KGHSH and CDR2 LQKENI. This CDR3 has 14 amino acids. V was clipped by 5 bases and J by 4 bases, with 14 bases between them. DNA of the CDR3: TGTGCCAGCTCAAATTCTCAGGGCGCCACTGAAGCTTTCTTT. Protein sequence: CASSNSQGATEAFF.

The J gene is TRBJ2-7, the V gene TRBV18, with D possibly called TRBD1 or TRBD2 (5 bases each). The germline V gene has CDR1 KGHSH and CDR2 LQKENI. Deletions cut 3 bases from V and 2 bases from J, with 11 bases between. This CDR3 contains 14 residues. DNA of the CDR3: TGTGCCAGCTCACCTGAGGGGCGCCCCTACGAGCAGTACTTC. It yields the protein CASSPEGRPYEQYF.

This clonotype was seen a few times. The chain carries TRBV5-4 and TRBJ2-5; D assignment may be TRBD1 or TRBD2 (6 bases each). With 0 bases removed from V and 1 base from J, the gap between germline ends came to 13 bases. CDR1 and CDR2 from the germline V gene are SGHNT and YYREEE (reference sequence). This CDR3 is 16 amino acids long. The CDR3 region is CASSLGAQGGQETQYF. In DNA form, the CDR3 reads TGTGCCAGCAGCTTGGGGGCACAGGGAGGCCAAGAGACCCAGTACTTC.

This clonotype occurred many times. The rearrangement joins TRBV29-1 to TRBJ2-1; 8 positions match TRBD1. The germline V gene has CDR1 SQVTM and CDR2 ANQGSEA. The CDR3 has 13 amino acids. J gave up 5 bases and V 6 bases, and 6 bases lay outside the gene matches. The CDR3 DNA sequence: TGCAGCGTCGGGGACAGGAGGAACAATGAGCAGTTCTTC. Translating gives CSVGDRRNNEQFF.

The rearrangement links TRBV29-1 to TRBJ1-1, with D possibly matching TRBD1 (6 bases). Deletions cut 5 bases from V and 4 bases from J, with 11 bases between. Germline assignment: CDR1 SQVTM and CDR2 ANQGSEA. The CDR3 totals 12 residues. Written as DNA, the CDR3 is TGCAGCGTTTCGGACAGTTCCACTGAAGCTTTCTTT. This encodes CSVSDSSTEAFF.

The chain uses TRBV30 and TRBJ2-3; 9 nucleotides agree with TRBD2. This CDR3 has 14 residues. Germline loops: CDR1 GTSNPN, CDR2 SVGIG (reference sequence). The V gene end was trimmed by 2 bases and the J gene end by 3 bases; junction bases not matched to a gene: 3. The CDR3 spells CAWSLAGVTDTQYF. The CDR3 DNA follows: TGTGCCTGGAGTTTAGCGGGAGTGACAGATACGCAGTATTTT.

This clonotype has at least ten counts. V is TRBV5-6 and J is TRBJ1-2, with 8 bases fitting TRBD1. V shed 4 bases and J 6 bases; nucleotides not matched to a gene: 11. CDR1 and CDR2 from the germline V gene are SGHDT and YYEEEE. The CDR3 is 15 residues long. The CDR3 DNA is TGTGCCAGCAGCGGGTTCGGGACAGGCGGCCATGGCTACACCTTC. Its protein product is CASSGFGTGGHGYTF.

This clonotype has ten or more counts. The chain links TRBV12-3 or TRBV12-4 to TRBJ1-1; D is perhaps TRBD1 (5 bases). V was shortened by 3 bases and J by 2 bases, with 10 bases between the two germline ends. The CDR3 runs to 14 residues. CDR3 nucleotides: TGTGCCAGCAGTTTCTTTAGGGGTAACACTGAAGCTTTCTTT. It is translated as CASSFFRGNTEAFF.

This clonotype was counted a few times. The CDR3 sequence is CSARAQPLGGRTQYF. CDR3 sequence (DNA): TGCAGTGCTAGAGCCCAACCCCTCGGGGGGCGGACGCAGTATTTT. The V and J genes are TRBV20-1 and TRBJ2-3; TRBD2 might be the D (7 bases). V dropped 1 base and J dropped 9 bases, with 20 bases sitting between them. The length of the CDR3 is 15 residues. The germline CDR1 and CDR2 sequences are DFQATT and SNEGSKA (reference sequence).

This clonotype was seen only a few times. V gene TRBV6-1 combines with J gene TRBJ2-7, with D perhaps TRBD2 (5 bases). V shed 3 bases and J shed 0 bases, with 15 bases lying between them. The CDR3 covers 16 residues. Per the germline V gene, CDR1 is MNHNS and CDR2 is SASEGT. CDR3 in amino acids: CASSEASGLFSYEQYF. The DNA of the CDR3 is TGTGCCAGCAGTGAGGCAAGCGGATTGTTCTCCTACGAGCAGTACTTC.

The DNA for the CDR3 is TGTGCCAGCACTCCGAGCCGGGACTACACATACGAGCAGTACTTC. It encodes CASTPSRDYTYEQYF. The chain links TRBV7-2 to TRBJ2-7; 7 bases match TRBD2. Germline V gene lookup returns CDR1 SGHTA and CDR2 FQGNSA. Germline trimming cut 7 bases from V and 4 bases from J; bases unmatched to any gene: 13. The CDR3 has 15 amino acids.

This clonotype was detected a few times. The chain carries TRBV20-1 and TRBJ1-3; D gene uncertain. Trimming removed 1 base from V and 0 bases from J, with 7 bases in between. The CDR3 extends over 14 amino acids. The germline CDR1 and CDR2 sequences are DFQATT and SNEGSKA (reference sequence). The CDR3 DNA reads TGCAGTGCTAGAGTTTTGGGCTCTGGAAACACCATATATTTT. Translation gives CSARVLGSGNTIYF.

There are a few counts of this clonotype. V is TRBV24-1 and J is TRBJ2-6; 7 bases match TRBD1. V lost 5 bases and J lost 0; bases outside the gene matches: 12. The V gene's germline CDR1 is KGHDR and CDR2 SFDVKD. The CDR3 is 19 residues long. The CDR3 protein is CATSGPAPGGSSGANVLTF. CDR3 sequence (DNA): TGTGCCACCAGTGGTCCTGCGCCAGGGGGAAGCTCTGGGGCCAACGTCCTGACTTTC.

The genes are TRBV20-1 and TRBJ2-2; 7 nucleotides match TRBD2. Germline V gives CDR1 DFQATT, CDR2 SNEGSKA (reference sequence). The CDR3 is made up of 15 amino acids. The V gene end was trimmed by 1 base and the J gene end by 5 bases; junction bases not matched to a gene: 7. The CDR3 DNA follows: TGCAGTGCTAGAGCTGCTAGCGGCGGGACCGGGGAGCTGTTTTTT. It yields the protein CSARAASGGTGELFF.

Ten or more counts support this clonotype. The chain couples TRBV29-1 to TRBJ2-7; D is perhaps TRBD2 (5 bases). V lost 3 bases and J lost 4, with 22 bases in between. The CDR3 is 16 amino acids. CDR1 SQVTM and CDR2 ANQGSEA come from the germline V gene. In nucleotides, the CDR3 is TGCAGCGTTGACGGGGTTGACCTGGGGAGAGGATACGAGCAGTACTTC. This encodes CSVDGVDLGRGYEQYF.

The V call is TRBV7-2, the J call TRBJ2-5; TRBD2 matches 12 bases. Germline V gene lookup returns CDR1 SGHTA and CDR2 FQGNSA. With 6 bases clipped from V and 6 bases from J, the junction kept 5 bases outside the gene matches. The CDR3 totals 14 residues. The CDR3, as DNA: TGTGCCAGCAGACCGACTAGCGGGGGCAAGACCCAGTACTTC. As protein: CASRPTSGGKTQYF.

The rearrangement uses TRBV6-1 and TRBJ2-5, with D uncertain. CDR1 and CDR2 (germline): MNHNS, SASEGT. V lost 1 base and J 5 bases, leaving 11 bases between the germline ends. The CDR3 is made up of 14 amino acids. As DNA, the CDR3 is TGTGCCAGCAGTGAAGTAATATACGGGGAGACCCAGTACTTC. This codes for CASSEVIYGETQYF.

This clonotype was counted ten times or more. The V gene is TRBV6-4, the J gene TRBJ2-2; 8 bases are shared with TRBD2. CDR3 length: 16 amino acids. Looked up from germline, CDR1 is MRHNA and CDR2 is SNTAGT. V lost 2 bases, J lost 4 bases, and 6 bases stayed unmatched. CDR3 DNA sequence: TGTGCCAGCAGTGACCCTGGACTAGCAGCCACCGGGGAGCTGTTTTTT. Translation: CASSDPGLAATGELFF.